This is a list of T cell receptor beta chains from one sample in a study of human T cells and chemical hapten exposure. TCRdb redid the calling of the RACE reads with MiXCR, one entry per CDR3 protein. The data show about 380,000 distinct CDR3 sequences, 5% to 6.5% seen once. The sample consisted of whole blood, taken in connection with sensitization to the hapten diphenylcyclopropenone (DPC). The receptors stem from a woman in her 50s with alopecia areata. Some clones in this sample may be carry-over from other donors' samples. Both conserved end residues are part of each CDR3. The order of the fields is D gene, clone size, V gene, J gene, CDR3 DNA, CDR3 protein. The D gene is left open where the match is weak. Clone size is shown for a subset of rows, as once, few, many or a class of expanded clone.

d_call: TRBD1
clone_size: -
v_call: TRBV6-2/TRBV6-3
j_call: TRBJ1-1
cdr3_nt: TGTGCCAGCAGTTACCACCCCGGGACAGGCAAATGGAACACTGAAGCTTTCTTT
cdr3_aa: CASSYHPGTGKWNTEAFF

d_call: -
clone_size: many
v_call: TRBV5-1
j_call: TRBJ2-5
cdr3_nt: TGCGCCAGCAGCCCGGACAGCGGACCGGAGACCCAGTACTTC
cdr3_aa: CASSPDSGPETQYF

d_call: -
clone_size: few
v_call: TRBV4-1
j_call: TRBJ2-7
cdr3_nt: TGCGCCAGCAGCCAAGATCCAGTAGGGGGATACGAGCAGTACTTC
cdr3_aa: CASSQDPVGGYEQYF

d_call: -
clone_size: many
v_call: TRBV20-1
j_call: TRBJ1-4
cdr3_nt: TGCAGTGCTTCAAAAGGGACCGGAGAAGAAAAACTGTTTTTT
cdr3_aa: CSASKGTGEEKLFF

d_call: -
clone_size: few
v_call: TRBV7-9
j_call: TRBJ1-3
cdr3_nt: TGTGCCAGCAGCTTGCTAGAGTTCTCTGGAAACACCATATATTTT
cdr3_aa: CASSLLEFSGNTIYF

d_call: TRBD2
clone_size: many
v_call: TRBV29-1
j_call: TRBJ2-2
cdr3_nt: TGCAGCGGCGGGACTAGCAGCACCGGGGAGCTGTTTTTT
cdr3_aa: CSGGTSSTGELFF

d_call: -
clone_size: few
v_call: TRBV20-1
j_call: TRBJ1-6
cdr3_nt: TGCAGTGCTAGCAGGGAGCCACTTAATTCACCCCTCCACTTT
cdr3_aa: CSASREPLNSPLHF

d_call: -
clone_size: few
v_call: TRBV6-5
j_call: TRBJ1-1
cdr3_nt: TGTGCCAGCAGCCCCCAGGCGGAGGCTGAAGCTTTCTTT
cdr3_aa: CASSPQAEAEAFF

d_call: -
clone_size: many
v_call: TRBV28
j_call: TRBJ2-4
cdr3_nt: TGTGCCAGCAGCCACTCCTCCCAGGGAGAGAAAAACATTCAGTACTTC
cdr3_aa: CASSHSSQGEKNIQYF

d_call: TRBD1
clone_size: -
v_call: TRBV12-3/TRBV12-4
j_call: TRBJ2-5
cdr3_nt: TGTGCCAGCAGTTTAACCCCAGGGGGCGGAAGGTACTTC
cdr3_aa: CASSLTPGGGRYF

d_call: TRBD1
clone_size: many
v_call: TRBV27
j_call: TRBJ2-7
cdr3_nt: TGTGCCAGCAGTTCTGGGACAGGGGGCTTCTACGAGCAGTACTTC
cdr3_aa: CASSSGTGGFYEQYF

d_call: -
clone_size: many
v_call: TRBV2
j_call: TRBJ2-3
cdr3_nt: TGTGCCAGCAGTGGAAACATCGCAACTAGCACAGATACGCAGTATTTT
cdr3_aa: CASSGNIATSTDTQYF

d_call: TRBD2
clone_size: few
v_call: TRBV5-1
j_call: TRBJ2-2
cdr3_nt: TGCGCCAGCAGCTCCGGACTAGCGGGCCCCCGGAACACCGGGGAGCTGTTTTTT
cdr3_aa: CASSSGLAGPRNTGELFF

d_call: TRBD2
clone_size: -
v_call: TRBV7-2
j_call: TRBJ2-1
cdr3_nt: TGTGCCAGCAGCCTGATCAGCGGGAGTATTGGGAATGAGCAGTTCTTC
cdr3_aa: CASSLISGSIGNEQFF

d_call: -
clone_size: many
v_call: TRBV5-1
j_call: TRBJ1-4
cdr3_nt: TGCGCCAGCAGCCCCCGGACCGTTAATGAAAAACTGTTTTTT
cdr3_aa: CASSPRTVNEKLFF

d_call: TRBD2
clone_size: many
v_call: TRBV7-2
j_call: TRBJ2-1
cdr3_nt: TGTGCCAGCAGCTTAGGGGGGACTAGCGGAGCACGCGAGCAGTTCTTC
cdr3_aa: CASSLGGTSGAREQFF

d_call: -
clone_size: many
v_call: TRBV12-3/TRBV12-4
j_call: TRBJ2-7
cdr3_nt: TGTGCCAGCAGTTTAGGTTATGGCGGGGTCGAGCAGTACTTC
cdr3_aa: CASSLGYGGVEQYF

d_call: -
clone_size: many
v_call: TRBV7-8
j_call: TRBJ2-2
cdr3_nt: TGTGCCAGCAGCTTAGGTGGCAGGGAAGGTCCCGGGGAGCTGTTTTTT
cdr3_aa: CASSLGGREGPGELFF

d_call: TRBD1
clone_size: many
v_call: TRBV5-1
j_call: TRBJ2-7
cdr3_nt: TGCGCCAGCAGACAGGGGCCTTCCTACGAGCAGTACTTC
cdr3_aa: CASRQGPSYEQYF

d_call: -
clone_size: many
v_call: TRBV7-9
j_call: TRBJ2-7
cdr3_nt: TGTGCCAGCAGCTCGGTAGGGGTCGGGTTCGAGCAGTACTTC
cdr3_aa: CASSSVGVGFEQYF

d_call: TRBD1
clone_size: -
v_call: TRBV4-1
j_call: TRBJ1-2
cdr3_nt: TGCGCCAGCAGCCAAGATCCACAGGGGGTTAACTATGGCTACACCTTC
cdr3_aa: CASSQDPQGVNYGYTF

d_call: -
clone_size: many
v_call: TRBV20-1
j_call: TRBJ2-1
cdr3_nt: TGCAGTGCTGGGGTTTACAATGAGCAGTTCTTC
cdr3_aa: CSAGVYNEQFF

d_call: -
clone_size: many
v_call: TRBV11-2
j_call: TRBJ2-3
cdr3_nt: TGTGCCAGCAGCTTAGAGGGGGTAGTGGGAGCGACAGATACGCAGTATTTT
cdr3_aa: CASSLEGVVGATDTQYF

d_call: -
clone_size: few
v_call: TRBV5-4
j_call: TRBJ2-3
cdr3_nt: TGTGCCAGCAGCTACGAGGGGCCAGATACGCAGTATTTT
cdr3_aa: CASSYEGPDTQYF

d_call: -
clone_size: many
v_call: TRBV7-9
j_call: TRBJ1-2
cdr3_nt: TGTGCCAGCAGCTATCAGAGAAGCGGCTACACCTTC
cdr3_aa: CASSYQRSGYTF

d_call: -
clone_size: few
v_call: TRBV6-2/TRBV6-3
j_call: TRBJ1-1
cdr3_nt: TGTGCCAGCAGTTATGGGACCCTAGAAGCTTTCTTT
cdr3_aa: CASSYGTLEAFF

d_call: -
clone_size: many
v_call: TRBV5-6
j_call: TRBJ2-3
cdr3_nt: TGTGCCAGCAGCCGTACTAGATTCGGCACAGATACGCAGTATTTT
cdr3_aa: CASSRTRFGTDTQYF

d_call: -
clone_size: many
v_call: TRBV3-1
j_call: TRBJ2-1
cdr3_nt: TGTGCCAGCAGCCAAGGACCCGATGAGCAGTTCTTC
cdr3_aa: CASSQGPDEQFF

d_call: -
clone_size: once
v_call: TRBV20-1
j_call: TRBJ2-1
cdr3_nt: TGCAGTGTCGGGAAAGAGGGTGAGCAGTTCTTC
cdr3_aa: CSVGKEGEQFF

d_call: -
clone_size: few
v_call: TRBV9
j_call: TRBJ1-1
cdr3_nt: TGTGCCAGCAGCACCCATCAGGTATCGAACACTGAAGCTTTCTTT
cdr3_aa: CASSTHQVSNTEAFF

d_call: TRBD2
clone_size: many
v_call: TRBV24-1
j_call: TRBJ2-5
cdr3_nt: TGTGCCACCAGTGATTTGCAGCTAGCGGGACAAGAGACCCAGTACTTC
cdr3_aa: CATSDLQLAGQETQYF

d_call: -
clone_size: -
v_call: TRBV5-5
j_call: TRBJ1-4
cdr3_nt: TGTGCCAGCAGCACCGGAGGCCGGGGGCTGGGTGAAAAACTGTTTTTT
cdr3_aa: CASSTGGRGLGEKLFF

d_call: -
clone_size: many
v_call: TRBV7-2
j_call: TRBJ2-1
cdr3_nt: TGTGCCAGCAGCCTTGTCGGGGTGGCCTACAATGAGCAGTTCTTC
cdr3_aa: CASSLVGVAYNEQFF

d_call: TRBD1
clone_size: few
v_call: TRBV14
j_call: TRBJ1-1
cdr3_nt: TGTGCCAGCAGCCAGGCAGGGGGCTGGACTGAAGCTTTCTTT
cdr3_aa: CASSQAGGWTEAFF

d_call: -
clone_size: few
v_call: TRBV5-1
j_call: TRBJ1-1
cdr3_nt: TGCGCCAGCAGCTGGGAATTAGGGCCCACTGAAGCTTTCTTT
cdr3_aa: CASSWELGPTEAFF

d_call: TRBD2
clone_size: few
v_call: TRBV20-1
j_call: TRBJ2-4
cdr3_nt: TGCAGTGCCGTGACTAGCGGGAGTCTGACTGCCAAAAACATTCAGTACTTC
cdr3_aa: CSAVTSGSLTAKNIQYF

d_call: TRBD1
clone_size: -
v_call: TRBV28
j_call: TRBJ2-3
cdr3_nt: TGTGCCAGCAGTTTTAGCAGGGGGCGTTCAGATACGCAGTATTTT
cdr3_aa: CASSFSRGRSDTQYF

d_call: TRBD1
clone_size: few
v_call: TRBV7-2
j_call: TRBJ1-1
cdr3_nt: TGTGCCAGCAGCTTAGGTTACGGACAGGGGCATTCGGAGGCTGAAGCTTTCTTT
cdr3_aa: CASSLGYGQGHSEAEAFF

d_call: TRBD2
clone_size: few
v_call: TRBV9
j_call: TRBJ2-3
cdr3_nt: TGTGCCAGCAGCGTAGCGACTAGCGGGAGTGCAGATACGCAGTATTTT
cdr3_aa: CASSVATSGSADTQYF

d_call: -
clone_size: many
v_call: TRBV27
j_call: TRBJ2-2
cdr3_nt: TGTGCCAGCAGTCCCTGGCCGCAGGGCCAGAACACCGGGGAGCTGTTTTTT
cdr3_aa: CASSPWPQGQNTGELFF

d_call: TRBD2
clone_size: -
v_call: TRBV6-6
j_call: TRBJ2-1
cdr3_nt: TGTGCCAGCAGGAAACCGGGACTAGCGGCTAACAATGAGCAGTTCTTC
cdr3_aa: CASRKPGLAANNEQFF

d_call: -
clone_size: -
v_call: TRBV7-2
j_call: TRBJ2-3
cdr3_nt: TGTGCCATCGTGTGGGCTAGCACAGATACGCAGTATTTT
cdr3_aa: CAIVWASTDTQYF

d_call: -
clone_size: -
v_call: TRBV3-1
j_call: TRBJ1-5
cdr3_nt: TGTGCCAGCAGCCAAGATCCTCGAGGCAGGTCCCAGCATTTT
cdr3_aa: CASSQDPRGRSQHF

d_call: -
clone_size: few
v_call: TRBV20-1
j_call: TRBJ2-3
cdr3_nt: TGCAGTGCTAGAGATAGGACAGATACGCAGTATTTT
cdr3_aa: CSARDRTDTQYF

d_call: -
clone_size: few
v_call: TRBV2
j_call: TRBJ1-6
cdr3_nt: TGTGCCAGCAGTGAAGGTGAGGGAAGAAGTTCACCCCTCCACTTT
cdr3_aa: CASSEGEGRSSPLHF

d_call: -
clone_size: many
v_call: TRBV20-1
j_call: TRBJ2-1
cdr3_nt: TGCAGTGCTAGAGGACTCCACAATGAGCAGTTCTTC
cdr3_aa: CSARGLHNEQFF

d_call: -
clone_size: -
v_call: TRBV14
j_call: TRBJ1-1
cdr3_nt: TGTGCCAGCAGCCAAGCGGGTGGGAGGGTTAACACTGAAGCTTTCTTT
cdr3_aa: CASSQAGGRVNTEAFF

d_call: -
clone_size: many
v_call: TRBV12-3/TRBV12-4
j_call: TRBJ1-4
cdr3_nt: TGTGCCAGCACGAATCTCGGAAAACTGTTTTTT
cdr3_aa: CASTNLGKLFF

d_call: -
clone_size: many
v_call: TRBV28
j_call: TRBJ2-1
cdr3_nt: TGTGCCAGCAGTTTAAGGAAGGCCAATGAGCAGTTCTTC
cdr3_aa: CASSLRKANEQFF

d_call: TRBD1
clone_size: many
v_call: TRBV2
j_call: TRBJ2-7
cdr3_nt: TGTGCCAGCAGTGAACGGCAACAGGGGAAAGGCTACGAGCAGTACTTC
cdr3_aa: CASSERQQGKGYEQYF